A single sample is the source of the 10 T cell receptor beta chains below, sequenced in a study of blood T cell repertoires in COVID-19. Some clones are missing from TCRdb's copy, which holds only in-frame ones; the method was immunoSEQ multiplex PCR. The data show around 280,000 clones, with roughly 91% seen just once and 11% held by the top ten. Sequenced input: peripheral blood. Receptor source: a woman in her 30s with COVID-19, enrolled during active disease.

This clone was counted only a few times. The chain has TRBV4-1 and TRBJ1-6, with D unclear. CDR1 and CDR2 from the germline V gene are MGHRA and YSYEKL. The V end lost 3 bases, the J end lost 0 bases, and 6 bases lay between the germline ends. This CDR3 comprises 15 residues. CDR3 DNA: TGCGCCAGCAGCCAGCGGGGCTCCTATAATTCACCCCTCCACTTT. Its translation: CASSQRGSYNSPLHF.

The chain joins TRBV15 to TRBJ2-3, with D possibly matching TRBD1 (5 bases). Germline-derived CDR1 and CDR2 are LNHNV and YYDKDF (reference sequence). Trimming removed 3 bases from V and 0 bases from J, with 10 bases in between. The CDR3 is made up of 15 amino acids. The CDR3, as DNA: TGTGCCACCAGCAGTTGGAGACAGAGCACAGATACGCAGTATTTT. Translation: CATSSWRQSTDTQYF.

DNA of the CDR3: TGCGCCAGCAGCTTGGCCGAGGATACGCAGTATTTT. Amino acids: CASSLAEDTQYF. The rearrangement joins TRBV5-1 to TRBJ2-3; D remains unclear. The germline V and J ends were trimmed by 0 bases and 6 bases, with 5 bases remaining between them. Germline V gene sequence: CDR1 SGHRS, CDR2 YFSETQ. The CDR3 totals 12 residues. Full variable domain (outside the CDR3, taken from reference TRBV5-1 and TRBJ2-3): KAGVTQTPRYLIKTRGQQVTLSCSPISGHRSVSWYQQTPGQGLQFLFEYFSETQRNKGNFPGRFSGRQFSNSRSEMNVSTLELGDSALYLCASSLAEDTQYFGPGTRLTVL.

V usage is TRBV19 and J usage is TRBJ1-1; 9 nucleotides agree with TRBD1. CDR3 length equals 14 residues. Looked up from germline, CDR1 is LNHDA and CDR2 is SQIVND (reference sequence). The ends lost 5 bases at V and 4 bases at J; junction bases unmatched: 5. The CDR3 DNA reads TGTGCCAGTAGTCACGGACAGGGGACCACTGAAGCTTTCTTT. It codes for CASSHGQGTTEAFF.

The genes are TRBV6-1 and TRBJ1-1, with D hard to call. This CDR3 spans 14 amino acids. V gave up 2 bases and J gave up 6 bases, with 13 bases separating them. Germline lookup yields CDR1 MNHNS and CDR2 SASEGT. CDR3 protein: CASSEYGAGAEAFF. CDR3 in DNA: TGTGCCAGCAGTGAATATGGAGCGGGCGCTGAAGCTTTCTTT.

The rearrangement uses TRBV28 and TRBJ2-2, with D possibly being TRBD1 (6 bases). There are 16 residues in the CDR3. Germline V lookup: CDR1 MDHEN, CDR2 SYDVKM. Between the trimmed V and J ends, which lost 2 bases and 4 bases, there was a span of 14 bases. CDR3 sequence (DNA): TGTGCCAGCAGTTTACTATTTGCGACAGGCACCGGGGAGCTGTTTTTT. Residues: CASSLLFATGTGELFF.

The rearrangement uses TRBV6-5 and TRBJ2-7; D is perhaps TRBD2 (5 bases). This CDR3 region has 15 residues. V lost 0 bases, J lost 2 bases, and 11 bases lay in between. From germline, CDR1 is MNHEY and CDR2 SVGAGI. The CDR3 loop is CASSYSTGSAYEQYF. The CDR3 DNA follows: TGTGCCAGCAGTTACTCTACTGGGAGTGCCTACGAGCAGTACTTC.

The genes are TRBV19 and TRBJ1-2; 12 bases agree with TRBD1. Germline V gene data show CDR1 as LNHDA and CDR2 as SQIVND (reference sequence). This CDR3 spans 17 amino acids. The V segment lost 6 bases and the J segment 6 bases; nucleotides outside the gene matches: 14. CDR3 loop: CASRHFFRDRGPDGYTF. The CDR3, as DNA: TGTGCCAGTAGGCATTTCTTTCGGGACAGGGGGCCGGATGGCTACACCTTC.

This sequence joins TRBV30 and TRBJ1-6, with 9 bases aligning to TRBD1. V shed 5 bases and J 7 bases; nucleotides not matched to a gene: 6. Germline CDR1 GTSNPN, CDR2 SVGIG (reference sequence). CDR3 length equals 14 residues. The CDR3 bases are TGTGCCTGGGGAACAGGGGGCGTCAATTCACCCCTCCACTTT. Its protein is CAWGTGGVNSPLHF.

A word on this clone: Within the sample, other DNA sequences also encode this same CDR3. The V gene is TRBV6-1, the J gene TRBJ1-6; no firm D call. V gave up 1 base and J gave up 4 bases, with 5 bases separating them. Germline CDR1 MNHNS, CDR2 SASEGT. The length of the CDR3 is 14 residues. DNA of the CDR3: TGTGCCAGCAGTGAAGTTCGGTATAATTCACCCCTCCACTTT. Translation: CASSEVRYNSPLHF.